This paragraph reports one TCR beta chain. These data are taken from a study of blood T cell repertoires in COVID-19. V was cut by 3 bases and J by 2 bases, with 7 bases left in between. The CDR3 consists of 13 residues. TCRdb's copy holds only in-frame clones and misses some; the assay was immunoSEQ multiplex PCR. The data show 250,000 to 400,000 clones, about 87% seen once. The sequence came from a woman in her 30s with COVID-19, enrolled during active disease. V is TRBV12-3 or TRBV12-4 and J is TRBJ2-5; D remains unclear. The sequenced material came from peripheral blood. CDR3 coding DNA: TGTGCCAGCAGTTTTCCCAATCAAGAGACCCAGTACTTC. This gives the protein CASSFPNQETQYF.